The 18 T cell receptor beta chains given below trace back to one sample, sequenced in a study of STAT3 mutations in large granular lymphocyte leukemia (dated by TCRdb to about 2019). What the authors observed across the whole study: All T-LGLL patients had at least one immunodominant TCRbeta clonotype, and roughly half had multiple immunodominant subclonotypes.

Their recognized antigens are unknown. The library was made by the immunoSEQ multiplex PCR assay. This immuneACCESS table, as held by TCRdb, lists in-frame sequences with V and J called but not all clones. Of the missing ones, under half trace to an unresolved V gene in checked studies; the others have no known cause. The sample records approximately 9,800 clones, about 85% of which are singletons. Of the sample, about 29% falls within the top ten clones. Material for sequencing was peripheral blood mononuclear cells. The receptors here all came from a man aged 55 to 70 with T-cell large granular lymphocyte leukemia. Some clones in this sample may be carry-over from other donors' samples. The age is the age at diagnosis.

The chain couples TRBV11-2 to TRBJ2-1, with 7 bases aligning to TRBD2. V trimming: 7 bases; J trimming: 7 bases; junction bases outside the gene matches: 13. The CDR3 spans 15 residues. CDR1 SGHAT and CDR2 FQNNGV come from the germline V gene. The CDR3 coding sequence is TGTGCCAGCACCGGTCTCGGGGGGAGGTCGAATGAGCAGTTCTTC. This gives the protein CASTGLGGRSNEQFF.

The V call is TRBV6-6, the J call TRBJ2-1, with TRBD1 matching 7 bases. J was trimmed by 4 bases and V by 7 bases; bases with no gene match: 10. The CDR3 extends over 15 amino acids. In germline, CDR1 is MNHNY, CDR2 SVGAGI (reference sequence). Written as DNA, the CDR3 is TGTGCCAGCACCCACCGGGACAGACTATACAATGAGCAGTTCTTC. It specifies CASTHRDRLYNEQFF.

V and J are TRBV29-1 and TRBJ1-4; D remains ambiguous. Trimming pared 7 bases from V and 6 bases from J, leaving 15 bases between. Per germline, CDR1 SQVTM and CDR2 ANQGSEA. The CDR3 runs 13 residues. CDR3 residues: CSAEVGGDEKLFF. CDR3 bases: TGCAGCGCCGAGGTGGGTGGAGATGAAAAACTGTTTTTT.

This clone has just one count. V and J are TRBV4-2 and TRBJ2-1, with 8 bases matching TRBD2. After removal of 4 bases from V and 7 bases from J, the junction contained 12 bases not matched to a gene. The CDR3 covers 16 residues. Germline V gene data show CDR1 as LGHNA and CDR2 as YNFKEQ. CDR3 DNA sequence: TGTGCCAGCAGCCCCCTAGCGGGCTTCACTTCGAATGAGCAGTTCTTC. Amino acid sequence: CASSPLAGFTSNEQFF.

The V gene is TRBV5-6, the J gene TRBJ1-3; 9 nucleotides line up with TRBD1. V trimming: 1 base; J trimming: 2 bases; junction bases outside the gene matches: 10. This CDR3 is built from 18 residues. Germline loops: CDR1 SGHDT, CDR2 YYEEEE. CDR3 DNA sequence: TGTGCCAGCAGCTTGTTACAGGGGGCGCTGGATACTGGAAACACCATATATTTT. Translation: CASSLLQGALDTGNTIYF.

The V call is TRBV6-1, the J call TRBJ2-1; 8 bases line up with TRBD2. This CDR3 contains 14 residues. Germline-derived CDR1 and CDR2 are MNHNS and SASEGT. Here the CDR3 reads CGHGASGSYNEQFF. In DNA form, the CDR3 reads TGTGGCCACGGGGCTAGCGGGTCCTACAATGAGCAGTTCTTC.

This clone was counted once. J is TRBJ2-7 and V is TRBV27, with D maybe TRBD2 (6 bases). The germline V gene has CDR1 MNHEY and CDR2 SMNVEV (reference sequence). The CDR3 sequence is 13 residues long. With 5 bases removed from V and 7 bases from J, the gap between germline ends came to 15 bases. The CDR3 here is CASSPTRSGEQYF. CDR3 bases: TGTGCCAGCAGTCCTACCAGGAGCGGGGAGCAGTACTTC.

The rearrangement links TRBV9 to TRBJ1-4, with 11 nucleotides matching TRBD1. Germline V gene sequence: CDR1 SGDLS, CDR2 YYNGEE. CDR3 size: 15 residues. V lost 2 bases to trimming and J lost 7 bases; unmatched junction nucleotides: 4. The CDR3 DNA reads as TGTGCCAGCAGCGTGGGACAGGGGGTTGGTGAAAAACTGTTTTTT. Its protein product is CASSVGQGVGEKLFF.

This chain links TRBV5-1 with TRBJ2-7; weak D call: TRBD2 (5 bases). The CDR3 runs to 13 residues. V dropped 1 base and J dropped 6 bases, with 11 bases sitting between them. Germline values: CDR1 SGHRS, CDR2 YFSETQ. DNA of the CDR3: TGCGCCAGCAGCTTGCCGGCGGGCCCCGAGCAGTACTTC. This codes for CASSLPAGPEQYF.

J is TRBJ2-3 and V is TRBV6-5; 8 nucleotides match TRBD1. This CDR3 contains 14 residues. CDR1 MNHEY and CDR2 SVGAGI come from the germline V gene. V lost 8 bases to trimming and J lost 6 bases; unmatched junction nucleotides: 10. The CDR3 reads CASGPPGGEDTQYF. CDR3 bases: TGTGCCAGCGGCCCACCAGGGGGCGAGGATACGCAGTATTTT.

The rearrangement uses TRBV6-1 and TRBJ2-1, with TRBD2 matching 11 bases. The germline V gene has CDR1 MNHNS and CDR2 SASEGT. The CDR3 extends over 15 amino acids. V lost 4 bases, J lost 6 bases, and 5 bases stayed unmatched. The CDR3 DNA sequence: TGTGCCAGCAGTGTCACTAGCGGGAGTCCCAATGAGCAGTTCTTC. Its translation: CASSVTSGSPNEQFF.

The V call is TRBV5-1, the J call TRBJ1-2, with a tentative D call TRBD1 (5 bases). Germline lookup yields CDR1 SGHRS and CDR2 YFSETQ. The CDR3 has 15 amino acids. Trimming cost V 2 bases and J 4 bases, with 15 bases left between them. This chain's CDR3 is CASSLLPGRSYGYTF. CDR3 DNA: TGCGCCAGCAGCTTACTCCCGGGACGGAGCTATGGCTACACCTTC.

V and J are TRBV19 and TRBJ2-1; D may be TRBD2 (7 bases). The CDR3 runs 15 residues. Germline CDR1 LNHDA, CDR2 SQIVND (reference sequence). V was pared by 2 bases and J by 7 bases, with 15 bases between. The CDR3 loop reads CASSIWPGGTNEQFF. The CDR3 region has the DNA TGTGCCAGTAGTATATGGCCGGGGGGCACAAATGAGCAGTTCTTC.

The chain uses TRBV7-2 and TRBJ2-1; 10 nucleotides agree with TRBD1. Germline loops: CDR1 SGHTA, CDR2 FQGNSA. This CDR3 has 15 residues. V was pared by 3 bases and J by 4 bases, with 3 bases of the junction left unmatched. The CDR3 reads CASSFDRGPYNEQFF. In DNA, the CDR3 is TGTGCCAGCAGCTTCGACAGGGGGCCTTACAATGAGCAGTTCTTC.

Concerning this clone: The junction and the germline gene differ at one end; a read error may be behind it. The V gene is TRBV27, the J gene TRBJ1-1; D is unresolved. Germline V gene data show CDR1 as MNHEY and CDR2 as SMNVEV (reference sequence). The CDR3 has 13 residues. In DNA, the CDR3 is TGTGCCAGCAGTCTATCAACGGGCACTGAAGCTTTCTTT. Its protein is CASSLSTGTEAFF.

The chain uses TRBV20-1 and TRBJ1-2, with D hard to call. The CDR3 totals 11 residues. CDR1 and CDR2 from the germline V gene are DFQATT and SNEGSKA (reference sequence). V lost 5 bases to trimming and J lost 9 bases, with 13 bases between them. This CDR3 is CSAEYRWSYTF. CDR3 DNA: TGCAGTGCTGAATACCGGTGGAGCTACACCTTC.

The rearrangement joins TRBV5-6 to TRBJ2-7, with D possibly called TRBD1 or TRBD2 (6 bases each). V lost 0 bases to trimming and J lost 5 bases, with 18 bases between them. The CDR3 consists of 16 residues. Germline V gene lookup returns CDR1 SGHDT and CDR2 YYEEEE. The chain's CDR3 is CASSLVGASGGDEQYF. CDR3 bases: TGTGCCAGCAGCTTGGTGGGGGCATCCGGGGGCGACGAGCAGTACTTC.

This sequence joins TRBV18 and TRBJ1-2; D is ambiguous. There are 13 residues in the CDR3. Trimming took off 3 bases at V and 6 bases at J, with 11 bases between the two ends. Per the germline V gene, CDR1 is KGHSH and CDR2 is LQKENI. The CDR3 bases are TGTGCCAGCTCACCGTGGGCGGGGAATGGCTACACCTTC. Protein sequence: CASSPWAGNGYTF.